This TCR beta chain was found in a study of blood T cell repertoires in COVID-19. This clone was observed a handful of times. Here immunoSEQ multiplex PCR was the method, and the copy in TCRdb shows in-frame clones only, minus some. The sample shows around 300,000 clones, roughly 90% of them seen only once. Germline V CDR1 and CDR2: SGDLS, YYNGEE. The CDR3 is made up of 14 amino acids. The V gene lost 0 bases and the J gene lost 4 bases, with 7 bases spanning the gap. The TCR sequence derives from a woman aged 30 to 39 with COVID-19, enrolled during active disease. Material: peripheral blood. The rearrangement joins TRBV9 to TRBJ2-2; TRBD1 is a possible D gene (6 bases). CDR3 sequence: CASSVGGGTGELFF. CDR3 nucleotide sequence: TGTGCCAGCAGCGTAGGAGGGGGCACCGGGGAGCTGTTTTTT.